A single sample is the source of the 19 T cell receptor beta chains below, sequenced in a study of T-cell memory formation after mild COVID-19. TCRdb fed the 5' RACE reads into MiXCR, producing one record per CDR3 protein. The table lists about 390,000 distinct CDR3 sequences, 16% of them singletons. Sequenced sample: PBMCs or a T cell subset sorted from them (not recorded which). Every receptor here comes from a man aged 18 to 30 who had mild COVID-19 (a few samples of this study predate the infection). Cell type and time point are not known.

V is TRBV7-9 and J is TRBJ1-4; no clear D. Germline CDR1 and CDR2: SEHNR and FQNEAQ (reference sequence). Deletions cut 6 bases from V and 6 bases from J, with 14 bases between. The CDR3 spans 14 residues. The CDR3 is CASRGGAGDEKLFF. Written as DNA, the CDR3 is TGTGCCAGCAGGGGTGGCGCTGGGGATGAAAAACTGTTTTTT.

This clonotype was observed a single time. The chain joins TRBV20-1 to TRBJ2-2; a possible D gene is TRBD2 (6 bases). Trimming cost V 0 bases and J 1 base, with 12 bases left between them. The CDR3 has 16 residues. CDR1 DFQATT and CDR2 SNEGSKA come from the germline V gene (reference sequence). DNA for the CDR3: TGCAGTGCTAGAGATTGGCTAGCGAAGAACACCGGGGAGCTGTTTTTT. Protein: CSARDWLAKNTGELFF.

This clonotype was seen a few times. The chain employs TRBV7-8 and TRBJ2-1, with D possibly being TRBD2 (5 bases). Germline CDR1 is SGHVS and CDR2 is FQNEAQ. CDR3 length equals 12 residues. Trimming pared 5 bases from V and 7 bases from J, leaving 9 bases between. For the CDR3, the DNA is TGTGCCAGCAGCCGTCCGGGAAATGAGCAGTTCTTC. Encoded protein: CASSRPGNEQFF.

The chain carries TRBV25-1 and TRBJ1-2; 8 bases align to TRBD1. CDR3 length equals 12 residues. Germline V gives CDR1 MGHDK, CDR2 SYGVNS. V dropped 4 bases and J dropped 9; count of bases not matched to a gene: 4. This chain's CDR3 is CASSGQGMSYTF. The CDR3 coding sequence is TGTGCCAGCAGTGGACAGGGGATGAGCTACACCTTC.

This clonotype appeared a few times. The rearrangement links TRBV7-8 to TRBJ1-2, with TRBD1 identical over 10 bases. The CDR3 has 14 residues. The V gene end was trimmed by 4 bases and the J gene end by 8 bases; junction bases not matched to a gene: 7. Germline-derived CDR1 and CDR2 are SGHVS and FQNEAQ. The CDR3 here is CASSSRQGAGGYTF. Written as DNA, the CDR3 is TGTGCCAGCAGCTCGCGACAGGGGGCAGGAGGCTACACCTTC.

This chain uses TRBV4-3 with TRBJ2-7, with a possible D match to TRBD1 (6 bases). The V and J ends lost 4 bases and 5 bases respectively, with 12 bases between them. Germline assignment: CDR1 LGHNA and CDR2 YSLEER. The CDR3 is 13 amino acids. Here the CDR3 DNA reads TGCGCCAGCAGCCTAGTAACAGGGCACGAGCAGTACTTC. It codes for CASSLVTGHEQYF.

This clonotype was seen a handful of times. CDR3 residues: CASSLTLSTLHF. In DNA, the CDR3 is TGTGCCAGCAGTTTAACCCTCTCTACCCTCCACTTT. The chain uses TRBV28 and TRBJ1-6; D remains ambiguous. The CDR3 loop spans 12 amino acids. V was pared by 2 bases and J by 14 bases, with 10 bases between. CDR1 and CDR2 (germline): MDHEN, SYDVKM.

This clonotype was counted only a few times. The chain joins TRBV7-2 to TRBJ2-5; D possibly matches TRBD1 or TRBD2 (6 bases each). The ends were cut back, 5 bases at V and 2 bases at J, with 21 bases in the middle. The CDR3 is 17 residues long. CDR1 and CDR2 (germline): SGHTA, FQGNSA. CDR3 protein: CASSPWSGAPLQETQYF. The CDR3 DNA sequence: TGTGCCAGCAGCCCATGGTCGGGGGCCCCATTGCAAGAGACCCAGTACTTC.

This clonotype appeared many times. V usage is TRBV7-2 and J usage is TRBJ2-1; 8 nucleotides line up with TRBD2. With 5 bases clipped from V and 7 bases from J, the junction kept 7 bases outside the gene matches. The CDR3 length is 14 residues. Germline CDR1 reads SGHTA; CDR2 reads FQGNSA. The CDR3 reads CASSPGLAGNEQFF. The CDR3 region has the DNA TGTGCCAGCAGCCCTGGACTAGCTGGTAATGAGCAGTTCTTC.

The genes are TRBV30 and TRBJ2-7, with D tentatively TRBD1 or TRBD2 (5 bases each). With 2 bases removed from V and 6 bases from J, the gap between germline ends came to 14 bases. The CDR3 has 13 amino acids. The germline V gene encodes CDR1 GTSNPN and CDR2 SVGIG (reference sequence). The CDR3 DNA reads TGTGCCTGGAGTAGGGACGCCGTGGGCGAGCAGTACTTC. It encodes CAWSRDAVGEQYF.

The J gene is TRBJ2-1, the V gene TRBV7-8; D perhaps matches TRBD2 (6 bases). V lost 4 bases, J lost 3 bases, and 22 bases lay in between. Germline V gene sequence: CDR1 SGHVS, CDR2 FQNEAQ. The CDR3 is made up of 18 amino acids. CDR3 coding DNA: TGTGCCAGCAGCTCCCCGCGGGACTCCGCGCTGAACTACAATGAGCAGTTCTTC. It codes for CASSSPRDSALNYNEQFF.

This clonotype was counted ten times or more. This chain uses TRBV5-1 with TRBJ2-2; D perhaps matches TRBD1 (6 bases). V gave up 3 bases and J gave up 0 bases, with 12 bases separating them. Germline CDR1 reads SGHRS; CDR2 reads YFSETQ. The CDR3 covers 16 residues. CDR3: CASSSGVGANTGELFF. The CDR3 nucleotides read TGCGCCAGCAGCTCAGGGGTTGGAGCGAACACCGGGGAGCTGTTTTTT.

CDR3 in amino acids: CASSQPRGYSPLHF. Written as DNA, the CDR3 is TGTGCCAGCAGCCAACCACGGGGGTATTCACCCCTCCACTTT. This sequence joins TRBV3-1 and TRBJ1-6; possible D gene TRBD1, 5 bases. V lost 2 bases and J 8 bases, leaving 10 bases between the germline ends. The CDR3 spans 14 residues. Germline values: CDR1 LGHDT, CDR2 YNNKEL (reference sequence).

This clonotype was seen a few times. The rearrangement joins TRBV2 to TRBJ1-1, with D possibly being TRBD1 (6 bases). V was trimmed by 5 bases and J by 3 bases, leaving 19 bases between them. Germline CDR1 is SNHLY and CDR2 is FYNNEI. CDR3 size: 16 residues. The CDR3, as DNA: TGTGCCAGCAGTCGGCGGGGGCCCCCAAGGGACACTGAAGCTTTCTTT. Amino acid sequence: CASSRRGPPRDTEAFF.

This chain links TRBV4-3 with TRBJ2-3; no clear D. The V and J ends lost 0 bases and 0 bases respectively, with 10 bases between them. Germline CDR1 and CDR2: LGHNA and YSLEER. The CDR3 loop spans 16 amino acids. The CDR3 protein is CASSQDPRTSTDTQYF. The CDR3 coding sequence is TGCGCCAGCAGCCAAGATCCACGGACGAGCACAGATACGCAGTATTTT.

This clonotype was recorded a few times. This chain connects TRBV6-2 or TRBV6-3 to TRBJ2-1; the match to TRBD2 covers 12 bases. In germline, CDR1 is MNHEY, CDR2 SVGEGT. CDR3 length equals 14 residues. V was clipped by 8 bases and J by 5 bases; unmatched bases: 4. The CDR3 loop reads CASSLAGGHNEQFF. CDR3 sequence (DNA): TGTGCCAGCTCGCTAGCGGGGGGGCACAATGAGCAGTTCTTC.

This clonotype was observed a handful of times. The chain recombines TRBV12-3 or TRBV12-4 with TRBJ2-2; D may be TRBD1 (5 bases). V was shortened by 5 bases and J by 1 base, with 14 bases between the two germline ends. The length of the CDR3 is 16 residues. This chain's CDR3 is CASSTSTALNTGELFF. DNA of the CDR3: TGTGCCAGCAGTACCTCGACAGCTTTGAACACCGGGGAGCTGTTTTTT.

The genes are TRBV4-2 and TRBJ1-1; D is unclear. V lost 1 base and J 5 bases, leaving 11 bases between the germline ends. Per germline, CDR1 LGHNA and CDR2 YNFKEQ. The CDR3 has 14 residues. This CDR3 reads CASSQVDRMTEAFF. CDR3 DNA: TGTGCCAGCAGCCAAGTCGATCGGATGACTGAAGCTTTCTTT.

This clonotype was found a few times. This rearrangement joins TRBV7-9 to TRBJ1-2, with 8 nucleotides matching TRBD1. J gave up 6 bases and V 4 bases, and 4 bases lay outside the gene matches. CDR1 SEHNR and CDR2 FQNEAQ come from the germline V gene (reference sequence). This CDR3 region has 13 residues. Here the CDR3 DNA reads TGTGCCAGCAGCTGGACAGGGAGCGATGGCTACACCTTC. Translation gives CASSWTGSDGYTF.